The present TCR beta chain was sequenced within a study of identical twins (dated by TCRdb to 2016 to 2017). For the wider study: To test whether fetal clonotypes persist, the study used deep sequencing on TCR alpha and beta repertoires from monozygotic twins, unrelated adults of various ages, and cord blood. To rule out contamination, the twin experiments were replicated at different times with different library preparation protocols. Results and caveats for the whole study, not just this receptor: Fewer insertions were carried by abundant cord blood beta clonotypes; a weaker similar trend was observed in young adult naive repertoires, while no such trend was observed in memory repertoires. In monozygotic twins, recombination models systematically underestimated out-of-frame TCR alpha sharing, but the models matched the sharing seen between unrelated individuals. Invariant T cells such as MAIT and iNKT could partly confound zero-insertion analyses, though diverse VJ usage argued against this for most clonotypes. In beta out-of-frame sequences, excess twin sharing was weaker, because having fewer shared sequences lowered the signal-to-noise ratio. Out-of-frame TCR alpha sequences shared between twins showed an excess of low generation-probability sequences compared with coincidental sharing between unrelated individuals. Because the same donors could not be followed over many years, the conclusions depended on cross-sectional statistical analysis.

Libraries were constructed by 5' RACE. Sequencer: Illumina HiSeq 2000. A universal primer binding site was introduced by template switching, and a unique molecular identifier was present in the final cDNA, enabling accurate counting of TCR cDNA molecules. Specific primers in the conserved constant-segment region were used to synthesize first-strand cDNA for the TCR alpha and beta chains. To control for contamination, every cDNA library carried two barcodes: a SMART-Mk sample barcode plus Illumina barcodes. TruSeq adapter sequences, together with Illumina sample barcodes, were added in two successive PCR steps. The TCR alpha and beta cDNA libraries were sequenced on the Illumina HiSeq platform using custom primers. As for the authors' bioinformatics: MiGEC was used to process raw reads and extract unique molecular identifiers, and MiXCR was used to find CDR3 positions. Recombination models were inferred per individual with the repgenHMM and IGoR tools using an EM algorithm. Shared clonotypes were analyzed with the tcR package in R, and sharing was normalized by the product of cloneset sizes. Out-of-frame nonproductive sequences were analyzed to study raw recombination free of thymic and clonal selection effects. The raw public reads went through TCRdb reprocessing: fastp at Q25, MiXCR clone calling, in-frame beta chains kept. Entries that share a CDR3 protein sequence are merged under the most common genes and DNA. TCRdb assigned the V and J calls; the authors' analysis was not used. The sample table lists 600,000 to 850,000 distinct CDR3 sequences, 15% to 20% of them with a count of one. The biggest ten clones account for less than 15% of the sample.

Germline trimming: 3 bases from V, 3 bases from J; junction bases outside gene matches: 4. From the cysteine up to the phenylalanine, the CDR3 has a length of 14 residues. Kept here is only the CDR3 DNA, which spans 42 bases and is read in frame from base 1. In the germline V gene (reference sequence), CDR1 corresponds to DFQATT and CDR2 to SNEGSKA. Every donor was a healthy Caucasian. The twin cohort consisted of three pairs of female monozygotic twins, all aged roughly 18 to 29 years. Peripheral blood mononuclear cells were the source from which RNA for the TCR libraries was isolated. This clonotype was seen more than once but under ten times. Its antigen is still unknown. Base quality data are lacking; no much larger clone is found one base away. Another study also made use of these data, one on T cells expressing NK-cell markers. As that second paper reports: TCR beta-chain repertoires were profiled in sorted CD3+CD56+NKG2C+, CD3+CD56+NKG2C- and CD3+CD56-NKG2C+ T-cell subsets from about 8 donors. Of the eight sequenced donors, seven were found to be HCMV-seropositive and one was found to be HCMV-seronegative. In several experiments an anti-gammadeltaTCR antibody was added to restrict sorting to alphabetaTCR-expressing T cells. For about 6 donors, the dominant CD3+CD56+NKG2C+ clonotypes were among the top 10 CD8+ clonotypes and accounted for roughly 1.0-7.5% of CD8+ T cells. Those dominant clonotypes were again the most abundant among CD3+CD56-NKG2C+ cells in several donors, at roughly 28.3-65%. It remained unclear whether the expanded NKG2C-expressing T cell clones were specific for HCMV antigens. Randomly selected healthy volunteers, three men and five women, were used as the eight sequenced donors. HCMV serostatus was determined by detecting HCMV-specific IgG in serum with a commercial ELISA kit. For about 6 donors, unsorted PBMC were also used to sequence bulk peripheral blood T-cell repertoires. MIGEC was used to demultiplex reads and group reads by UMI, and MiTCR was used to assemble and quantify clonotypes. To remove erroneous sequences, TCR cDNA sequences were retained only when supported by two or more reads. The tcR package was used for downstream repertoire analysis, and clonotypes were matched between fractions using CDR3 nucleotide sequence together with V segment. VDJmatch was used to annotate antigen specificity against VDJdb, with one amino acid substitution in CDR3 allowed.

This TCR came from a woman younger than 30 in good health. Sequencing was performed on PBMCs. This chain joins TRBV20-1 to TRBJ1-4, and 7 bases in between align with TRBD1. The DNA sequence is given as TGCAGTGCTAGGAGACAGGGATCTAATGAAAAACTGTTTTTT. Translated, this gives CSARRQGSNEKLFF.